The 25 T cell receptor beta chains reported below all come from one sample, sequenced in a study of early T cells in non-severe SARS-CoV-2 infection (dated by TCRdb to 2020 to 2023). The protocol used for the library was 5' RACE. Sequencing took place on a NextSeq 500. TCRdb redid the processing of the public reads, applying fastp at Q25 and MiXCR, and retained in-frame beta chains. Each entry merges the rows of one CDR3 protein and shows their most common DNA and genes. This sample lists tens of thousands of distinct CDR3 sequences; about a tenth were detected once. Under 25% of the sample lies in the top ten. Sequenced sample: whole blood. All receptors derive from an adult who was a healthcare worker with PCR-confirmed SARS-CoV-2 infection or an uninfected control (not recorded which).

This clonotype was found many times. The chain recombines TRBV7-9 with TRBJ2-5, with D tentatively TRBD1 (6 bases). Trimming stripped 5 bases from V and 4 bases from J, with 14 bases between. This CDR3 is 14 amino acids long. CDR1 and CDR2 from the germline V gene are SEHNR and FQNEAQ (reference sequence). CDR3 loop: CASSPWDIAETQYF. Here the CDR3 DNA reads TGTGCCAGCAGCCCTTGGGACATAGCAGAGACCCAGTACTTC.

This clonotype showed up many times. The chain combines TRBV12-3 or TRBV12-4 with TRBJ1-5; D unresolved. Trimming pared 1 base from V and 4 bases from J, leaving 11 bases between. CDR3 length equals 15 residues. CDR3 sequence (DNA): TGTGCCAGCAGTTTAGACATGGGCGGGAATCAGCCCCAGCATTTT. Its protein product is CASSLDMGGNQPQHF.

J is TRBJ2-1 and V is TRBV3-1; D is ambiguous. The germline gives CDR1 LGHDT, CDR2 YNNKEL (reference sequence). Trimming removed 4 bases from V and 6 bases from J, with 7 bases in between. The CDR3 is made up of 12 amino acids. Here the CDR3 reads CASSLLANEQFF. The DNA for the CDR3 is TGTGCCAGCAGCCTCCTTGCCAATGAGCAGTTCTTC.

The chain has TRBV4-2 and TRBJ2-2; D remains unclear. The CDR3 is made up of 15 amino acids. With 0 bases removed from V and 1 base from J, the gap between germline ends came to 6 bases. In germline, CDR1 is LGHNA, CDR2 YNFKEQ. The CDR3 nucleotides read TGTGCCAGCAGCCAAGATCTATTGAACACCGGGGAGCTGTTTTTT. Amino acid sequence: CASSQDLLNTGELFF.

This clonotype was detected only a few times. The chain links TRBV7-9 to TRBJ2-5; maybe TRBD2 (5 bases). This CDR3 is built from 14 residues. Germline V gene lookup returns CDR1 SEHNR and CDR2 FQNEAQ (reference sequence). The V gene lost 5 bases and the J gene lost 3 bases, with 13 bases spanning the gap. CDR3 protein: CASSHWTGEETQYF. The CDR3 coding sequence is TGTGCCAGCAGCCACTGGACTGGGGAAGAGACCCAGTACTTC.

This clonotype was seen at least ten times. This chain links TRBV2 with TRBJ2-3, with D possibly being TRBD2 (7 bases). V dropped 7 bases and J dropped 3 bases, with 11 bases sitting between them. Germline V gives CDR1 SNHLY, CDR2 FYNNEI. This CDR3 contains 13 residues. CDR3 coding DNA: TGTGCCAGCAAGGGGGGGAAAACAGATACGCAGTATTTT. It translates to CASKGGKTDTQYF.

The table lists this clonotype with a few counts. V and J are TRBV20-1 and TRBJ2-3; 8 bases line up with TRBD2. V dropped 7 bases and J dropped 2; count of bases not matched to a gene: 20. From germline, CDR1 is DFQATT and CDR2 SNEGSKA (reference sequence). The CDR3 extends over 18 amino acids. The CDR3 sequence: CSVAGGPKSIIPTDTQYF. CDR3 nucleotides: TGCAGTGTCGCGGGGGGACCTAAATCGATTATACCCACAGATACGCAGTATTTT.

This clonotype was seen only a few times. The chain recombines TRBV3-1 with TRBJ1-2; D perhaps matches TRBD1 (6 bases). V lost 5 bases and J lost 3, with 19 bases in between. CDR1 and CDR2 from the germline V gene are LGHDT and YNNKEL (reference sequence). The CDR3 covers 16 residues. The CDR3 sequence is CASSSAAQGIHYGYTF. The CDR3 DNA follows: TGTGCCAGCAGCTCCGCTGCGCAGGGGATCCACTATGGCTACACCTTC.

The chain has TRBV5-1 and TRBJ1-1, with a tentative D call TRBD1 (6 bases). CDR3 size: 14 residues. The germline gives CDR1 SGHRS, CDR2 YFSETQ. With 4 bases removed from V and 1 base from J, the gap between germline ends came to 11 bases. The CDR3 here is CASSPGQSNTEAFF. CDR3 in DNA: TGCGCCAGCAGCCCAGGACAGTCGAACACTGAAGCTTTCTTT.

This clonotype was found many times. The J gene is TRBJ2-6, the V gene TRBV7-3, with D hard to call. Trimming stripped 3 bases from V and 12 bases from J, with 6 bases between. The CDR3 consists of 11 residues. From germline, CDR1 is SGHTA and CDR2 FQGTGA. In DNA, the CDR3 is TGTGCCAGCAGCTTGGGCGGCGTCCTGACTTTC. This gives the protein CASSLGGVLTF.

This chain uses TRBV7-9 with TRBJ1-2; no clear D gene. V gave up 5 bases and J gave up 4 bases, with 11 bases separating them. CDR3 length equals 13 residues. Looked up from germline, CDR1 is SEHNR and CDR2 is FQNEAQ (reference sequence). This CDR3 reads CASSPTAPYGYTF. In DNA, the CDR3 is TGTGCCAGCAGCCCGACCGCGCCCTATGGCTACACCTTC.

CDR3 sequence (DNA): TGTGCCAGCAGCTTAACGTCTGGGGCCAACGTCCTGACTTTC. It encodes CASSLTSGANVLTF. This sequence joins TRBV7-3 and TRBJ2-6; D not certain. Trimming cost V 0 bases and J 1 base, with 1 base left between them. CDR3 length equals 14 residues. Germline CDR1 and CDR2: SGHTA and FQGTGA.

In this sample, this clonotype turned up many times. The chain has TRBV19 and TRBJ2-7; tentatively, D is TRBD2 (6 bases). V shed 5 bases and J shed 2 bases, with 10 bases lying between them. The germline V gene encodes CDR1 LNHDA and CDR2 SQIVND (reference sequence). This CDR3 spans 13 amino acids. The CDR3 DNA reads TGTGCCAGTAGTCCTGGGACTGCCTACGAGCAGTACTTC. It encodes CASSPGTAYEQYF.

This clonotype was counted between two and nine times. The rearrangement links TRBV7-3 to TRBJ2-1; D is perhaps TRBD2 (6 bases). Trimming removed 5 bases at V and 3 bases at J, with 14 bases between. CDR3 length: 15 residues. Per germline, CDR1 SGHTA and CDR2 FQGTGA. The CDR3, as DNA: TGTGCCAGCAGCCCCGGATCTAGCGACTACAATGAGCAGTTCTTC. Its protein product is CASSPGSSDYNEQFF.

CDR3 bases: TGTGCCAGCAGCCAAGATAGAGGGGGAGGAAACAGGAACACTGAAGCTTTCTTT. Translated: CASSQDRGGGNRNTEAFF. The chain combines TRBV3-1 with TRBJ1-1; tentatively, D is TRBD1 (6 bases). Germline loops: CDR1 LGHDT, CDR2 YNNKEL (reference sequence). V was shortened by 0 bases and J by 1 base, with 18 bases between the two germline ends. There are 18 residues in the CDR3. The full variable domain, with the rest looked up from reference TRBV3-1 and TRBJ1-1, is DTAVSQTPKYLVTQMGNDKSIKCEQNLGHDTMYWYKQDSKKFLKIMFSYNNKELIINETVPNRFSPKSPDKAHLNLHINSLELGDSAVYFCASSQDRGGGNRNTEAFFGQGTRLTVV.

This clonotype was seen repeatedly, ten times or more. The chain carries TRBV7-9 and TRBJ2-3; possibly TRBD1 for D (6 bases). There are 16 residues in the CDR3. CDR1 and CDR2 from the germline V gene are SEHNR and FQNEAQ (reference sequence). V dropped 6 bases and J dropped 3 bases, with 19 bases sitting between them. Written as DNA, the CDR3 is TGTGCCAGCAGTCTTATGAGGGGGATTGGTACAGATACGCAGTATTTT. As protein: CASSLMRGIGTDTQYF.

This clonotype was counted many times. The chain's CDR3 is CASSEWDRDTQYF. In DNA, the CDR3 is TGTGCCAGCAGTGAATGGGACAGAGATACGCAGTATTTT. This chain links TRBV2 with TRBJ2-3; 7 bases map to TRBD1. From germline, CDR1 is SNHLY and CDR2 FYNNEI. This CDR3 contains 13 residues. The ends lost 2 bases at V and 5 bases at J; junction bases unmatched: 1.

V usage is TRBV10-2 and J usage is TRBJ2-5; no firm D call. Deletions cut 3 bases from V and 1 base from J, with 9 bases between. Germline loops: CDR1 WSHSY, CDR2 SAAADI. The CDR3 has 14 amino acids. In DNA form, the CDR3 reads TGCGCCAGCAGTGATCGAGTAGCCCAAGAGACCCAGTACTTC. It is translated as CASSDRVAQETQYF.

This clonotype was seen repeatedly, ten times or more. The rearrangement uses TRBV20-1 and TRBJ1-3; D unresolved. CDR1 and CDR2 from the germline V gene are DFQATT and SNEGSKA (reference sequence). CDR3 size: 11 residues. Trimming removed 6 bases at V and 4 bases at J, with 7 bases between. CDR3 sequence: CSAPEGNTIYF. The DNA for the CDR3 is TGCAGTGCACCAGAGGGAAACACCATATATTTT.

The chain couples TRBV6-2 or TRBV6-3 to TRBJ1-5; D is uncertain. Deletions cut 5 bases from V and 0 bases from J, with 17 bases between. This CDR3 contains 17 residues. CDR1 and CDR2 (germline): MNHEY, SVGEGT. CDR3 sequence: CASSDFWGTDSNQPQHF. CDR3 DNA: TGTGCCAGCAGTGACTTTTGGGGAACCGATAGCAATCAGCCCCAGCATTTT.

This clonotype was seen many times. V gene TRBV7-2 combines with J gene TRBJ2-7, with 9 bases aligning to TRBD1. CDR3 size: 14 residues. CDR1 is SGHTA, CDR2 FQGNSA, per germline. V lost 4 bases and J lost 5; bases outside the gene matches: 6. DNA for the CDR3: TGTGCCAGCAGCTCTAGGACAGGGGTAGACGAGCAGTACTTC. Its protein is CASSSRTGVDEQYF. The complete variable domain, with remaining parts taken from reference TRBV7-2 and TRBJ2-7, reads GAGVSQSPSNKVTEKGKDVELRCDPISGHTALYWYRQSLGQGLEFLIYFQGNSAPDKSGLPSDRFSAERTGGSVSTLTIQRTQQEDSAVYLCASSSRTGVDEQYFGPGTRLTVT.

This chain connects TRBV6-1 to TRBJ2-7; 10 bases map to TRBD2. V gave up 2 bases and J gave up 0 bases; unmatched junction bases: 4. From germline, CDR1 is MNHNS and CDR2 SASEGT. The CDR3 covers 16 residues. This chain's CDR3 is CASSEIAGGLSYEQYF. The CDR3 DNA is TGTGCCAGCAGTGAAATAGCGGGGGGCCTCTCCTACGAGCAGTACTTC.

This chain links TRBV30 with TRBJ2-3, with D possibly being TRBD1 or TRBD2 (5 bases each). V was pared by 2 bases and J by 0 bases, with 15 bases between. Germline CDR1 GTSNPN, CDR2 SVGIG (reference sequence). This CDR3 contains 16 residues. The CDR3 reads CAWSPTRWGSTDTQYF. CDR3 sequence (DNA): TGTGCCTGGAGTCCGACGCGGTGGGGGAGCACAGATACGCAGTATTTT. Variable domain in full (rest from reference TRBV30 and TRBJ2-3): SQTIHQWPATLVQPVGSPLSLECTVEGTSNPNLYWYRQAAGRGLQLLFYSVGIGQISSEVPQNLSASRPQDRQFILSSKKLLLSDSGFYLCAWSPTRWGSTDTQYFGPGTRLTVL.

The V gene is TRBV20-1, the J gene TRBJ1-5; 8 nucleotides align to TRBD1. With 5 bases clipped from V and 8 bases from J, the junction kept 5 bases outside the gene matches. CDR1 and CDR2 (germline): DFQATT, SNEGSKA (reference sequence). This CDR3 contains 12 residues. CDR3 bases: TGCAGTGCTGGGGACAGGAGTGAGCCCCAGCATTTT. Translation: CSAGDRSEPQHF.

This clonotype was counted a few times. The rearrangement uses TRBV6-1 and TRBJ1-1, with D perhaps TRBD1 (5 bases). This CDR3 comprises 12 residues. The germline CDR1 and CDR2 sequences are MNHNS and SASEGT. With 5 bases removed from V and 7 bases from J, the gap between germline ends came to 11 bases. CDR3 DNA sequence: TGTGCCAGCAGTCCCCAGGGCAGTGAAGCTTTCTTT. Translating it yields CASSPQGSEAFF.